Described below is a single T cell receptor (beta chain) sequence and its context. This sample is drawn from a study of blood T cell repertoires in COVID-19. Study details: PBMCs, B-cell-depleted T cells, or T cells provided the cDNA or gDNA that made up the material.

Seattle researchers signed up patients amid active infection and tracked them longitudinally. In the authors' workflow: Estimated nucleated cell counts came from reference gene primer amplification. Data came from immunoSEQ multiplex PCR; TCRdb stores just in-frame clones and leaves some out. V, J and clone size reflect that table, while D and trimming were determined from the DNA. The sample carries about 370,000 clones, around 89% recorded once. The trim removed 5 bases at V and 1 base at J, leaving 4 bases unmatched. Germline V gene lookup returns CDR1 MRHNA and CDR2 SNTAGT. This CDR3 has 15 residues.

Specimen: peripheral blood. The V call is TRBV6-4, the J call TRBJ2-3; 9 bases align to TRBD2. This TCR came from a woman in her twenties or thirties with COVID-19, enrolled during active disease. The CDR3 here is CASSPRTSGTDTQYF. The CDR3 coding sequence is TGTGCCAGCAGTCCACGGACTAGCGGCACAGATACGCAGTATTTT.